This paragraph reports one T cell receptor beta chain. Its antigen is undetermined. The data derive from a study of Ad26.COV2.S vaccination and SARS-CoV-2 variants. Overall study: Donor was assigned to the Ad26.COV2.S arm of trial COV1001. Intramuscularly, Ad26.COV2.S was given either once or twice, 56 days apart.

Some clones are missing from TCRdb's copy, which holds only in-frame ones; the method was immunoSEQ multiplex PCR. The sample contains hundreds of thousands of clones, around 86% of which appear only once. Study conclusions and caveats: Placebo and vaccine recipients had non-spike TCR breadth that was similar. Analyses that measured TCR breadth and depth may have underestimated total T cell responses.

With 9 bases clipped from V and 1 base from J, the junction kept 10 bases outside the gene matches. This CDR3 contains 16 residues. CDR1 KGHDR and CDR2 SFDVKD come from the germline V gene. Treatment given: about 20 received Ad26.COV2.S at low or high dose, single or two shots; a few received placebo; per-sample allocation not given. At day 63 after the first vaccine or placebo injection, samples were drawn. The rearrangement uses TRBV24-1 and TRBJ2-5; 10 bases match TRBD1. The specimen comprised peripheral blood, sampled in a trial of Ad26.COV2.S vaccine versus placebo. The receptor comes from a person aged 18 to 65 who received the Ad26.COV2.S COVID-19 vaccine or a placebo. The CDR3 bases are TGTGCCACCTCCGGGACAGGGGCCACGGGCCAAGAGACCCAGTACTTC. Translation gives CATSGTGATGQETQYF.